A single sample gave rise to the 12 T cell receptor beta chains below, sequenced in a study of response to subunit inactivated influenza vaccine. TCRdb reprocessed the RT-PCR reads via MiXCR and lists one record per CDR3 protein. Of roughly 570,000 distinct CDR3 sequences in the sample, 11% to 15% were seen once. The input for sequencing was PBMCs from blood, taken 11 to 12 days after vaccination. The source is a man in his forties or fifties who received an inactivated influenza vaccine.

V gene TRBV6-2 or TRBV6-3 combines with J gene TRBJ2-7, with no clear D. Germline V lookup: CDR1 MNHEY, CDR2 SVGEGT. The CDR3 totals 16 residues. V was pared by 2 bases and J by 0 bases, with 14 bases between. CDR3 nucleotides: TGTGCCAGCAGTTACCTGTTTGGCAGAACCTCCTACGAGCAGTACTTC. Amino acid sequence: CASSYLFGRTSYEQYF.

The chain is built from TRBV12-3 or TRBV12-4 and TRBJ2-2; D ambiguous. The length of the CDR3 is 15 residues. The germline V and J ends were trimmed by 5 bases and 5 bases, with 15 bases remaining between them. CDR3 loop: CASSSPRWITGELFF. The CDR3 DNA reads as TGTGCCAGCAGTAGCCCACGATGGATTACCGGGGAGCTGTTTTTT.

V gene TRBV13 combines with J gene TRBJ2-5, with 7 nucleotides matching TRBD1. V lost 5 bases, J lost 1 base, and 7 bases stayed unmatched. Germline V gene lookup returns CDR1 PRHDT and CDR2 FYEKMQ (reference sequence). The CDR3 is 15 residues long. The CDR3 loop reads CASSKRDSPQETQYF. The CDR3 nucleotides are TGTGCCAGCAGCAAAAGGGACAGCCCCCAAGAGACCCAGTACTTC.

V and J are TRBV25-1 and TRBJ2-1; possibly TRBD1 for D (5 bases). The CDR3 is 13 residues long. Germline loops: CDR1 MGHDK, CDR2 SYGVNS. The ends were cut back, 9 bases at V and 9 bases at J, with 18 bases in the middle. The CDR3 DNA sequence: TGTGCCAGTCTCGGTGCAGGGTATGGTGAGCAGTTCTTC. It encodes CASLGAGYGEQFF.

This clonotype was seen more than once but under ten times. J is TRBJ2-5 and V is TRBV28, with D unclear. Germline V gene data show CDR1 as MDHEN and CDR2 as SYDVKM. V was pared by 5 bases and J by 4 bases, with 5 bases between. This CDR3 region has 11 residues. The CDR3 bases are TGTGCCAGCAGTGGGCCAGAGACCCAGTACTTC. Protein sequence: CASSGPETQYF.

In this sample, this clonotype turned up many times. The chain carries TRBV20-1 and TRBJ2-7, with D tentatively TRBD2 (5 bases). Trimming took 1 base from V and 2 from J, leaving 6 bases between them. The CDR3 runs 12 residues. In germline, CDR1 is DFQATT, CDR2 SNEGSKA (reference sequence). The CDR3 region is CSARGGPYEQYF. CDR3 DNA sequence: TGCAGTGCTAGAGGAGGGCCCTACGAGCAGTACTTC.

This clonotype turned up a few times. The chain recombines TRBV12-3 or TRBV12-4 with TRBJ1-3; D gene unclear. Trimming removed 6 bases from V and 4 bases from J, with 13 bases in between. The CDR3 is 14 amino acids. CDR3 amino acids: CASRSLSQGNTIYF. Here the CDR3 DNA reads TGTGCCAGCAGATCCCTATCCCAGGGAAACACCATATATTTT.

DNA for the CDR3: TGCAGTGCTAGCTGGGGGGCCGGGGAGCTGTTTTTT. Residues: CSASWGAGELFF. This chain links TRBV20-1 with TRBJ2-2; perhaps TRBD2 as D (6 bases). Between the trimmed V and J ends, which lost 3 bases and 6 bases, there was a span of 8 bases. Looked up from germline, CDR1 is DFQATT and CDR2 is SNEGSKA (reference sequence). This CDR3 has 12 residues.

This CDR3 reads CASSLIPVDTDEQFF. The CDR3 bases are TGCGCCAGCAGCCTGATCCCGGTGGATACCGATGAGCAGTTCTTC. The chain couples TRBV5-1 to TRBJ2-1; D gene unclear. This CDR3 comprises 15 residues. CDR1 and CDR2 from the germline V gene are SGHRS and YFSETQ. Trimming removed 4 bases from V and 8 bases from J, with 19 bases in between.

This clonotype was counted between two and nine times. The J gene is TRBJ2-1, the V gene TRBV29-1; 7 bases agree with TRBD1. The CDR3 loop spans 15 amino acids. The germline V gene has CDR1 SQVTM and CDR2 ANQGSEA. V trimming: 3 bases; J trimming: 2 bases; junction bases outside the gene matches: 7. Here the CDR3 reads CSVEDDRETYNEQFF. The CDR3 DNA reads TGCAGCGTTGAGGACGACAGGGAAACCTACAATGAGCAGTTCTTC.

This clonotype was recorded a few times. This sequence joins TRBV7-6 and TRBJ2-7, with D possibly matching TRBD1 (6 bases). This CDR3 region has 15 residues. CDR1 and CDR2 from the germline V gene are SGHVS and FNYEAQ. Trimming pared 1 base from V and 4 bases from J, leaving 14 bases between. CDR3 sequence: CASSLDGRGKYEQYF. The CDR3 DNA sequence: TGTGCCAGCAGCTTAGATGGCAGGGGAAAATACGAGCAGTACTTC.

The gene calls are TRBV12-3 or TRBV12-4 and TRBJ2-2; 7 bases are shared with TRBD1. J was trimmed by 1 base and V by 6 bases; bases with no gene match: 5. The length of the CDR3 is 15 residues. CDR3 in DNA: TGTGCCAGCAGACAAAACAGGGGGAACACCGGGGAGCTGTTTTTT. Protein: CASRQNRGNTGELFF.